The 20 T cell receptor beta chains listed next were all sequenced from one sample in a study of cytomegalovirus exposure and HLA in healthy donors. Both 60 Vbeta primers and 13 Jbeta primers went into the PCR. The assay was immunoSEQ multiplex PCR, and TCRdb's table has in-frame clones only and misses some. The sample contains hundreds of thousands of clones, just over 70% of which appear only once. The sequenced sample was PBMCs. The receptors come from a female donor in good health and CMV-seronegative.

This clone appeared once. V gene TRBV7-9 combines with J gene TRBJ2-2; 8 bases map to TRBD2. Germline V gene lookup returns CDR1 SEHNR and CDR2 FQNEAQ (reference sequence). V lost 5 bases and J lost 7; bases outside the gene matches: 6. The CDR3 spans 14 residues. CDR3 nucleotides: TGTGCCAGCAGCGCGATAGCGGGACACGGGGAGCTGTTTTTT. It encodes CASSAIAGHGELFF.

The gene calls are TRBV28 and TRBJ1-4; maybe TRBD1 (5 bases). This CDR3 is built from 19 residues. Trimming took 5 bases from V and 0 from J, leaving 22 bases between them. CDR1 MDHEN and CDR2 SYDVKM come from the germline V gene. CDR3 loop: CASSASGQGGYATNEKLFF. DNA for the CDR3: TGTGCCAGCAGTGCGTCCGGCCAGGGAGGCTATGCAACTAATGAAAAACTGTTTTTT.

The V call is TRBV6-1, the J call TRBJ1-1; D is ambiguous. V lost 6 bases, J lost 7 bases, and 18 bases lay in between. The germline V gene has CDR1 MNHNS and CDR2 SASEGT. CDR3 length: 14 residues. The CDR3 sequence: CASSRSHYALEAFF. The CDR3, as DNA: TGTGCCAGCAGCCGGTCCCACTACGCCCTTGAAGCTTTCTTT.

The chain recombines TRBV5-1 with TRBJ2-2; TRBD1 matches 8 bases. J was trimmed by 2 bases and V by 2 bases; bases with no gene match: 2. Germline V gene sequence: CDR1 SGHRS, CDR2 YFSETQ. The CDR3 has 15 residues. The CDR3 sequence is CASSFGQGNTGELFF. CDR3 DNA: TGCGCCAGCAGCTTTGGACAGGGTAACACCGGGGAGCTGTTTTTT.

The chain recombines TRBV30 with TRBJ1-5; D perhaps matches TRBD1 (5 bases). This CDR3 has 13 amino acids. Trimming stripped 2 bases from V and 7 bases from J, with 12 bases between. The germline CDR1 and CDR2 sequences are GTSNPN and SVGIG (reference sequence). In DNA form, the CDR3 reads TGTGCCTGGAGTCGAGGGGAGGGCCAGCCCCAGCATTTT. Amino acid sequence: CAWSRGEGQPQHF.

The chain couples TRBV27 to TRBJ2-1; D may be TRBD2 (5 bases). The germline CDR1 and CDR2 sequences are MNHEY and SMNVEV (reference sequence). V gave up 6 bases and J gave up 12 bases, with 18 bases separating them. This CDR3 is 13 amino acids long. CDR3 nucleotide sequence: TGTGCCAGCAGCATACTAGAGGGAGTGGGGCAGTTCTTC. Residues: CASSILEGVGQFF.

V gene TRBV10-3 combines with J gene TRBJ1-2; D is unresolved. The germline gives CDR1 ENHRY, CDR2 SYGVKD. With 3 bases removed from V and 8 bases from J, the gap between germline ends came to 7 bases. This CDR3 contains 11 residues. The CDR3: CAISDAQGYTF. The CDR3 DNA sequence: TGTGCCATCAGTGACGCCCAGGGCTACACCTTC.

In regard to this clone: Other DNA sequences in the sample encode the same CDR3. The genes are TRBV9 and TRBJ2-7; 9 bases align to TRBD2. Germline trimming cut 0 bases from V and 2 bases from J; bases unmatched to any gene: 3. Germline CDR1 is SGDLS and CDR2 is YYNGEE. This CDR3 contains 15 residues. The chain's CDR3 is CASSVGASGTYEQYF. The CDR3 DNA sequence: TGTGCCAGCAGCGTAGGAGCTAGCGGGACCTACGAGCAGTACTTC. The variable domain in full, with the rest retrieved from reference TRBV9 and TRBJ2-7, is DSGVTQTPKHLITATGQRVTLRCSPRSGDLSVYWYQQSLDQGLQFLIQYYNGEERAKGNILERFSAQQFPDLHSELNLSSLELGDSALYFCASSVGASGTYEQYFGPGTRLTVT.

With regard to this clone: At one of its ends the junction is not consistent with the germline gene, which may arise from a read error. The genes are TRBV28 and TRBJ1-2, with D possibly being TRBD1 (5 bases). Per germline, CDR1 MDHEN and CDR2 SYDVKM. The CDR3 is 15 residues long. The CDR3 loop is CASRPDGGSHYGYIF. CDR3 in DNA: TGTGCCAGCAGACCTGACGGGGGGAGCCACTATGGCTACATCTTC.

The rearrangement uses TRBV6-6 and TRBJ2-5; 14 bases align to TRBD2. The CDR3 spans 15 residues. Trimming took 6 bases from V and 5 from J; bases not matched to a gene: 5. Germline V gives CDR1 MNHNY, CDR2 SVGAGI (reference sequence). The CDR3 region has the DNA TGTGCCAGCAGGGGACTAGCGGGGGACGCTGAGACCCAGTACTTC. Amino acid sequence: CASRGLAGDAETQYF.

Remarks on this clone: Different DNA sequences within this sample yield the same CDR3. The V call is TRBV11-3, the J call TRBJ1-1; D not certain. There are 13 residues in the CDR3. In germline, CDR1 is SGHNT, CDR2 YENEEA. Trimming removed 1 base from V and 2 bases from J, with 5 bases in between. This CDR3 is CASSLAGNTEAFF. CDR3 nucleotides: TGTGCCAGCAGCTTAGCAGGTAACACTGAAGCTTTCTTT.

The gene calls are TRBV14 and TRBJ1-6; no reliable D call. Germline assignment: CDR1 SGHDN and CDR2 FVKESK. The CDR3 has 14 amino acids. Trimming took off 4 bases at V and 7 bases at J, with 11 bases between the two ends. CDR3 in amino acids: CASSRREKNSPLHF. The CDR3 nucleotides read TGTGCCAGCAGCCGACGGGAGAAAAATTCACCCCTCCACTTT.

The V call is TRBV9, the J call TRBJ1-4, with 7 bases fitting TRBD1. V was pared by 4 bases and J by 7 bases, with 13 bases of the junction left unmatched. This CDR3 is 16 amino acids long. The germline V gene encodes CDR1 SGDLS and CDR2 YYNGEE. The CDR3 loop is CASSIGRGTGPEKLFF. The DNA for the CDR3 is TGTGCCAGCAGCATAGGCAGGGGGACGGGGCCTGAAAAACTGTTTTTT.

The J gene is TRBJ2-2, the V gene TRBV9; 9 nucleotides line up with TRBD1. Germline V CDR1 and CDR2: SGDLS, YYNGEE. The CDR3 extends over 15 amino acids. J was trimmed by 6 bases and V by 3 bases; bases with no gene match: 6. This CDR3 reads CASSARDRVAGELFF. In DNA form, the CDR3 reads TGTGCCAGCAGCGCGCGGGACAGGGTAGCCGGGGAGCTGTTTTTT.

This chain uses TRBV19 with TRBJ2-5; 15 bases fit TRBD2. In germline, CDR1 is LNHDA, CDR2 SQIVND (reference sequence). The CDR3 loop spans 17 amino acids. V gave up 6 bases and J gave up 5 bases; unmatched junction bases: 10. CDR3 sequence reads: CASRNAGTSGRWETQYF. For the CDR3, the DNA is TGTGCCAGTAGAAACGCGGGGACTAGCGGGAGGTGGGAGACCCAGTACTTC.

The genes are TRBV25-1 and TRBJ2-6; D is unclear. With 5 bases removed from V and 1 base from J, the gap between germline ends came to 9 bases. The CDR3 consists of 15 residues. Looked up from germline, CDR1 is MGHDK and CDR2 is SYGVNS. In nucleotides, the CDR3 is TGTGCCAGCAGTAAACAGACATCTGGGGCCAACGTCCTGACTTTC. This gives the protein CASSKQTSGANVLTF.

The rearrangement links TRBV5-1 to TRBJ2-5; D unresolved. The CDR3 is 14 residues long. Germline CDR1 is SGHRS and CDR2 is YFSETQ. V was shortened by 0 bases and J by 5 bases, with 11 bases between the two germline ends. The DNA for the CDR3 is TGCGCCAGCAGCTTGGCCCCCCAACGGGAGACCCAGTACTTC. Its translation: CASSLAPQRETQYF. Supplemented by reference TRBV5-1 and TRBJ2-5, the full variable domain reads KAGVTQTPRYLIKTRGQQVTLSCSPISGHRSVSWYQQTPGQGLQFLFEYFSETQRNKGNFPGRFSGRQFSNSRSEMNVSTLELGDSALYLCASSLAPQRETQYFGPGTRLLVL.

This sequence joins TRBV10-3 and TRBJ1-1; 9 nucleotides align to TRBD1. J gave up 2 bases and V 5 bases, and 9 bases lay outside the gene matches. This CDR3 has 16 amino acids. Germline CDR1 ENHRY, CDR2 SYGVKD. CDR3 loop: CAISTGQGGRNTEAFF. The DNA of the CDR3 is TGTGCCATCAGTACGGGACAGGGCGGTCGAAACACTGAAGCTTTCTTT.

With respect to this clone: Other nucleotide sequences in the sample specify the same CDR3. The chain combines TRBV5-4 with TRBJ2-1, with D uncertain. This CDR3 contains 15 residues. CDR1 is SGHNT and CDR2 is YYREEE in the germline V gene (reference sequence). Trimming took off 0 bases at V and 0 bases at J, with 7 bases between the two ends. The CDR3 loop reads CASSLGGSSYNEQFF. The CDR3 DNA follows: TGTGCCAGCAGCTTGGGAGGTAGCTCCTACAATGAGCAGTTCTTC.

This clone has just a few counts. This chain connects TRBV5-1 to TRBJ1-1; D uncertain. V shed 2 bases and J shed 4 bases, with 12 bases lying between them. Germline values: CDR1 SGHRS, CDR2 YFSETQ. The CDR3 extends over 14 amino acids. CDR3 sequence: CASSLSNLGTEAFF. The CDR3 bases are TGCGCCAGCAGCTTAAGTAATCTCGGCACTGAAGCTTTCTTT.